The 16 T cell receptor beta chains below were found in one sample sequenced in a study of T cells in localized non-small cell lung cancer. Assay used: immunoSEQ multiplex PCR; TCRdb lists only in-frame clones, some missing. The data hold about 64,000 clones, with around 81% observed a single time. The sequencing used PBMCs, collected before any cancer treatment. These receptors originate from a man between 40 and 70 years old with stage II lung adenocarcinoma.

The V call is TRBV30, the J call TRBJ1-5; tentative D call: TRBD1 (6 bases). V was pared by 0 bases and J by 4 bases, with 13 bases between. Germline V CDR1 and CDR2: GTSNPN, SVGIG (reference sequence). The CDR3 runs to 15 residues. CDR3 in amino acids: CAWSVMNRVNQPQHF. The CDR3, as DNA: TGTGCCTGGAGTGTAATGAACAGGGTGAATCAGCCCCAGCATTTT.

The gene calls are TRBV2 and TRBJ2-1; D is ambiguous. The germline V and J ends were trimmed by 5 bases and 0 bases, with 14 bases remaining between them. The CDR3 runs to 16 residues. Germline V CDR1 and CDR2: SNHLY, FYNNEI. For the CDR3, the DNA is TGTGCCAGCAGTCTTAATGCGGTCGGCTCCTACAATGAGCAGTTCTTC. Translation gives CASSLNAVGSYNEQFF.

This clone was detected a few times. The V gene is TRBV6-5, the J gene TRBJ1-2, with a weak D call TRBD1 (6 bases). Trimming stripped 0 bases from V and 5 bases from J, with 16 bases between. Germline CDR1 MNHEY, CDR2 SVGAGI. The CDR3 is 16 residues long. Written as DNA, the CDR3 is TGTGCCAGCAGTTACTCACAGGGAAGAGCCCTTTATGGCTACACCTTC. This gives the protein CASSYSQGRALYGYTF.

The chain is built from TRBV6-1 and TRBJ2-3; D is undetermined. Germline lookup yields CDR1 MNHNS and CDR2 SASEGT. Trimming cost V 11 bases and J 2 bases, with 8 bases left between them. The CDR3 length is 11 residues. The CDR3 sequence: CACTATDTQYF. The CDR3 DNA sequence: TGTGCCTGCACTGCCACAGATACGCAGTATTTT.

The gene calls are TRBV15 and TRBJ1-5; no reliable D call. The CDR3 is 18 amino acids. The ends were cut back, 0 bases at V and 0 bases at J, with 15 bases in the middle. CDR1 is LNHNV, CDR2 YYDKDF, per germline (reference sequence). CDR3 sequence: CATSRETEISYSNQPQHF. DNA for the CDR3: TGTGCCACCAGCAGAGAAACCGAGATAAGTTATAGCAATCAGCCCCAGCATTTT.

In DNA, the CDR3 is TGTGCCAGTAGTATGCGGACAGGGGCTACGAGCACTGAAGCTTTCTTT. This gives the protein CASSMRTGATSTEAFF. The gene calls are TRBV19 and TRBJ1-1; 9 bases line up with TRBD1. V lost 3 bases to trimming and J lost 4 bases; unmatched junction nucleotides: 9. Germline V CDR1 and CDR2: LNHDA, SQIVND (reference sequence). This CDR3 has 16 residues.

The chain links TRBV25-1 to TRBJ1-3, with 10 bases aligning to TRBD1. Germline trimming cut 5 bases from V and 4 bases from J; bases unmatched to any gene: 8. This CDR3 contains 16 residues. Germline values: CDR1 MGHDK, CDR2 SYGVNS. CDR3 region: CASSPNWDRGGNTIYF. The CDR3 nucleotides read TGTGCCAGCAGTCCAAACTGGGACAGGGGCGGAAACACCATATATTTT.

V is TRBV15 and J is TRBJ1-1; D possibly corresponds to TRBD1 (5 bases). Germline V lookup: CDR1 LNHNV, CDR2 YYDKDF (reference sequence). CDR3 length equals 18 residues. Trimming shortened V by 0 bases and J by 0 bases, and 17 bases separated the two germline ends. CDR3 sequence (DNA): TGTGCCACCAGCAGAGAGGTTGGGGGTCTAATGATGAACACTGAAGCTTTCTTT. Translation: CATSREVGGLMMNTEAFF.

This clone has only one observation. This chain uses TRBV5-1 with TRBJ2-5, with 7 bases lining up with TRBD2. Germline V gene sequence: CDR1 SGHRS, CDR2 YFSETQ. This CDR3 comprises 13 residues. V lost 0 bases, J lost 5 bases, and 1 base stayed unmatched. The CDR3 nucleotides are TGCGCCAGCAGCTTGGCCGGGAGGGAGACCCAGTACTTC. This encodes CASSLAGRETQYF.

This chain connects TRBV19 to TRBJ2-5, with a tentative D call TRBD2 (5 bases). CDR3 length: 14 residues. V lost 5 bases and J 5 bases, leaving 15 bases between the germline ends. Germline V gene sequence: CDR1 LNHDA, CDR2 SQIVND (reference sequence). In DNA form, the CDR3 reads TGTGCCAGTAGTCTTTGGATTTCGGGGGAGACCCAGTACTTC. As protein: CASSLWISGETQYF.

The chain couples TRBV11-2 to TRBJ2-3; TRBD1 might be the D (5 bases). The CDR3 is 13 residues long. Trimming took off 0 bases at V and 4 bases at J, with 5 bases between the two ends. Germline values: CDR1 SGHAT, CDR2 FQNNGV. This CDR3 is CASSLDRADTQYF. For the CDR3, the DNA is TGTGCCAGCAGCTTAGACAGGGCAGATACGCAGTATTTT.

The CDR3 nucleotides read TGTGCCAGCAGTTCCGGCTGGACAGGCGTTGGCTACACCTTC. Encoded protein: CASSSGWTGVGYTF. The rearrangement joins TRBV7-2 to TRBJ1-2, with 7 bases fitting TRBD1. This CDR3 contains 14 residues. Trimming at V came to 6 bases and at J to 7 bases, leaving 11 bases not matched to a gene. The germline CDR1 and CDR2 sequences are SGHTA and FQGNSA.

The rearrangement joins TRBV7-3 to TRBJ2-3; unclear D gene. Germline V gene data show CDR1 as SGHTA and CDR2 as FQGTGA. V was cut by 5 bases and J by 5 bases, with 20 bases left in between. The CDR3 totals 16 residues. This chain's CDR3 is CASSPRATNWEDTQYF. The DNA of the CDR3 is TGTGCCAGCAGCCCCCGGGCTACCAATTGGGAAGATACGCAGTATTTT.

The chain is built from TRBV25-1 and TRBJ2-7, with 13 positions matching TRBD2. CDR1 is MGHDK and CDR2 is SYGVNS in the germline V gene. The CDR3 length is 16 residues. V dropped 1 base and J dropped 4; count of bases not matched to a gene: 4. The CDR3 DNA sequence: TGTGCCAGCAGTGAATGGGGGACTAGCGGGACTTACGAGCAGTACTTC. It encodes CASSEWGTSGTYEQYF.

The chain couples TRBV7-9 to TRBJ2-3, with D uncertain. CDR1 and CDR2 (germline): SEHNR, FQNEAQ (reference sequence). This CDR3 spans 14 amino acids. V dropped 5 bases and J dropped 1 base, with 10 bases sitting between them. As DNA, the CDR3 is TGTGCCAGCAGCCTTAGTATAGGCACAGATACGCAGTATTTT. This codes for CASSLSIGTDTQYF.

The chain carries TRBV11-3 and TRBJ2-3; 8 nucleotides agree with TRBD1. Per germline, CDR1 SGHNT and CDR2 YENEEA. The V segment lost 1 base and the J segment 1 base; nucleotides outside the gene matches: 7. This CDR3 spans 17 amino acids. Written as DNA, the CDR3 is TGTGCCAGCAGCTTAGGGAGGACAGGGTACGGCACAGATACGCAGTATTTT. Translated, it gives CASSLGRTGYGTDTQYF.